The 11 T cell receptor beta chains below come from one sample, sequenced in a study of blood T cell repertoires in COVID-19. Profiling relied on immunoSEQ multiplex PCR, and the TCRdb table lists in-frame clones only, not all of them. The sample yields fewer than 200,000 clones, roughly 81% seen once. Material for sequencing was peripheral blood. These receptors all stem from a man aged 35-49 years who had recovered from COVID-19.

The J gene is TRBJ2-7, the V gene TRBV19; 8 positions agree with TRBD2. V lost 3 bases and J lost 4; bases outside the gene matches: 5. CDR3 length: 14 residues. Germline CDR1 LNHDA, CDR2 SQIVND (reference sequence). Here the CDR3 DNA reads TGTGCCAGTAGTATGGCGGGAGGTCGTTACGAGCAGTACTTC. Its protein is CASSMAGGRYEQYF. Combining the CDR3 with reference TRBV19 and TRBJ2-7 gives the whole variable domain DGGITQSPKYLFRKEGQNVTLSCEQNLNHDAMYWYRQDPGQGLRLIYYSQIVNDFQKGDIAEGYSVSREKKESFPLTVTSAQKNPTAFYLCASSMAGGRYEQYFGPGTRLTVT.

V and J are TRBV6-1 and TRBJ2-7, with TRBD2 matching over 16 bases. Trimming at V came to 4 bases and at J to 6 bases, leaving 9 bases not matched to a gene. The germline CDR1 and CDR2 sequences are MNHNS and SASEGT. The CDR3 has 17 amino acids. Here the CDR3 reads CASSGPGLAGGPGEQYF. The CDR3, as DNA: TGTGCCAGCAGTGGTCCGGGACTAGCGGGGGGGCCTGGCGAGCAGTACTTC.

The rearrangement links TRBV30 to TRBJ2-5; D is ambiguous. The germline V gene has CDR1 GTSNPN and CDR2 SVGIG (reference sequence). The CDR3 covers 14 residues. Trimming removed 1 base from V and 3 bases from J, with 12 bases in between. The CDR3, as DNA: TGTGCCTGGAGTGGGGTGGGCAGTGAAGAGACCCAGTACTTC. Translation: CAWSGVGSEETQYF.

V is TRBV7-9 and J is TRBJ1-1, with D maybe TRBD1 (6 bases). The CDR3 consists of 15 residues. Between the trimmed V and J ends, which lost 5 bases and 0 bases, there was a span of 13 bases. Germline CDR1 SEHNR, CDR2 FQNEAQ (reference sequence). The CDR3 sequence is CASSVPGQLNTEAFF. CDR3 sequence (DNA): TGTGCCAGCAGCGTCCCGGGACAACTGAACACTGAAGCTTTCTTT.

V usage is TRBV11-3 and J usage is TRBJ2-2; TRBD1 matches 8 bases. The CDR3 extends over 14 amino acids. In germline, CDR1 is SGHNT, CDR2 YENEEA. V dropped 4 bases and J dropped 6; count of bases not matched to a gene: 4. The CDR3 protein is CASSSDRGSGELFF. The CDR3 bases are TGTGCCAGCAGCTCCGACAGGGGATCCGGGGAGCTGTTTTTT.

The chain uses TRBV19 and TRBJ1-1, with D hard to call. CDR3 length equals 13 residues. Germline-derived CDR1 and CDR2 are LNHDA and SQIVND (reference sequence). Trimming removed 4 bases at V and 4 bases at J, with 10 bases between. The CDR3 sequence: CASSTARGTEAFF. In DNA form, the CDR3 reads TGTGCCAGTAGTACTGCCCGAGGCACTGAAGCTTTCTTT.

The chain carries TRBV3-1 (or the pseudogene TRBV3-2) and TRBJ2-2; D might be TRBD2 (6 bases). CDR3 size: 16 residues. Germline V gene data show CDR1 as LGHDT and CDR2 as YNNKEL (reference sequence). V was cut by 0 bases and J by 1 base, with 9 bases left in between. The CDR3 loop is CASSQEGRGNTGELFF. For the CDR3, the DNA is TGTGCCAGCAGCCAAGAAGGGCGGGGGAACACCGGGGAGCTGTTTTTT.

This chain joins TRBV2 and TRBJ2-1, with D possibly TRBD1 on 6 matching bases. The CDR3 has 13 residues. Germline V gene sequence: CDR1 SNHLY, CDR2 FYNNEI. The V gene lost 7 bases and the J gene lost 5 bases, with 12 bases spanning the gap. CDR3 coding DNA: TGTGCCAGCAATGGGGACACAAACAATGAGCAGTTCTTC. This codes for CASNGDTNNEQFF.

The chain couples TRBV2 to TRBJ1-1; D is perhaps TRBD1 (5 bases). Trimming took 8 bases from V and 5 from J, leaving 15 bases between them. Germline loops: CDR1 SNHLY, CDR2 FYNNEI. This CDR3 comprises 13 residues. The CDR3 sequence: CASRQSRDTEAFF. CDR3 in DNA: TGTGCCAGCCGCCAGAGCAGGGATACTGAAGCTTTCTTT.

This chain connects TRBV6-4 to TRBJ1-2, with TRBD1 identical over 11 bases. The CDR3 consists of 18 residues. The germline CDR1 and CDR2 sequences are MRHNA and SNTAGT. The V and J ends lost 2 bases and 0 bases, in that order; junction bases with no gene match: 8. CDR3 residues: CASSDPDRGLNSNYGYTF. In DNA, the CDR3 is TGTGCCAGCAGTGACCCGGACAGGGGGCTGAATTCTAACTATGGCTACACCTTC.

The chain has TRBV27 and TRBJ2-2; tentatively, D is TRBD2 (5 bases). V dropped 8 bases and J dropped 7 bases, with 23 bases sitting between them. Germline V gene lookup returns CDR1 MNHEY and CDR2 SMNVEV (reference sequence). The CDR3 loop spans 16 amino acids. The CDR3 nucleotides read TGTGCCAGCCGCCCCCTCAAGCAAGGACGGGGCGGGGAGCTGTTTTTT. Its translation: CASRPLKQGRGGELFF.